This TCR beta chain was documented in a study of T-cell reconstitution after alpha-beta-depleted transplantation in children. V dropped 5 bases and J dropped 0 bases, with 14 bases sitting between them. This CDR3 comprises 15 residues. This clonotype occurred many times. Preparation of the TCRbeta library involved a method that used unique molecular identifiers. TCRdb ran MiXCR on the PCR reads and lists one entry per CDR3 protein. The table includes almost 500,000 distinct CDR3 sequences, around 13% detected once. The TCR sequence derives from a human donor who donated a stem cell graft to a child with combined immunodeficiency. Here the sequenced sample was PBMCs from the stem cell graft donor, taken from the stem cell graft. The chain couples TRBV12-3 or TRBV12-4 to TRBJ2-7; TRBD2 is a possible D gene (5 bases). CDR3: CASSPLRGPSYEQYF. In DNA form, the CDR3 reads TGTGCCAGCAGTCCCCTCAGAGGGCCCTCCTACGAGCAGTACTTC.